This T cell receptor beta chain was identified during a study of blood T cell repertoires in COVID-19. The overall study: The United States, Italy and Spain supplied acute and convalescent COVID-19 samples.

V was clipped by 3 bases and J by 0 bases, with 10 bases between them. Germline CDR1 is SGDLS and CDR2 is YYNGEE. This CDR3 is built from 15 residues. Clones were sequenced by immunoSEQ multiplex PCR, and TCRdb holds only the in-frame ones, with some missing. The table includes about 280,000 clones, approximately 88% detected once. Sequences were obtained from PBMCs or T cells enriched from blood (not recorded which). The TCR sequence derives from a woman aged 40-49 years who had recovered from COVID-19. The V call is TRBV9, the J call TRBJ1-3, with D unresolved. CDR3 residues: CASSASGYSGNTIYF. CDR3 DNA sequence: TGTGCCAGCAGCGCCAGCGGCTACTCTGGAAACACCATATATTTT. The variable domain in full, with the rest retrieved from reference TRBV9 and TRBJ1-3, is DSGVTQTPKHLITATGQRVTLRCSPRSGDLSVYWYQQSLDQGLQFLIQYYNGEERAKGNILERFSAQQFPDLHSELNLSSLELGDSALYFCASSASGYSGNTIYFGEGSWLTVV.